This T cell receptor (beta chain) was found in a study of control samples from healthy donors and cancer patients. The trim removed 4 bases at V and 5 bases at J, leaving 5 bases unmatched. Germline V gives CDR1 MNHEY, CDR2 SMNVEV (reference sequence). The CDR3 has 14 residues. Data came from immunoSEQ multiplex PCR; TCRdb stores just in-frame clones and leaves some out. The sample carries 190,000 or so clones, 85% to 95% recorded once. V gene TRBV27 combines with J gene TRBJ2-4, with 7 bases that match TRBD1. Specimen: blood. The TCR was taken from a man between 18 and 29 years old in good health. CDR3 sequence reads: CASSSRQGQNIQYF. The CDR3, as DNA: TGTGCCAGCAGTTCTCGACAGGGACAAAACATTCAGTACTTC.